The 27 T cell receptor beta chains below come from one sample, sequenced in a study of blood T cell repertoires in COVID-19. Clones were sequenced by immunoSEQ multiplex PCR, and TCRdb holds only the in-frame ones, with some missing. This sample yields around 53,000 clones, of which approximately 87% are seen a single time; more than 3.5% belongs to the top ten. Sequenced: peripheral blood. The receptors come from a man aged 50-59 years with acute or convalescent COVID-19.

This chain uses TRBV2 with TRBJ2-2; D remains ambiguous. The CDR3 length is 13 residues. Germline V gene lookup returns CDR1 SNHLY and CDR2 FYNNEI. V dropped 4 bases and J dropped 5 bases, with 8 bases sitting between them. CDR3 nucleotide sequence: TGTGCCAGCAGTGTCGGAGTTACCGGGGAGCTGTTTTTT. This translates into CASSVGVTGELFF.

The rearrangement links TRBV5-1 to TRBJ1-2, with D possibly being TRBD1 (5 bases). CDR3 length: 14 residues. The V gene's germline CDR1 is SGHRS and CDR2 YFSETQ. V lost 0 bases, J lost 4 bases, and 10 bases lay in between. Here the CDR3 reads CASSLGGGAYGYTF. The CDR3 nucleotides are TGCGCCAGCAGCTTGGGTGGTGGGGCCTATGGCTACACCTTC.

V and J are TRBV7-9 and TRBJ2-7, with D hard to call. V lost 1 base to trimming and J lost 2 bases, with 6 bases between them. Germline V CDR1 and CDR2: SEHNR, FQNEAQ (reference sequence). This CDR3 has 13 residues. CDR3 DNA sequence: TGTGCCAGCAGCTTAGGGGCGCCCTACGAGCAGTACTTC. Translation: CASSLGAPYEQYF. The full variable domain, in which reference TRBV7-9 and TRBJ2-7 provide the parts outside the CDR3, is DTGVSQNPRHKITKRGQNVTFRCDPISEHNRLYWYRQTLGQGPEFLTYFQNEAQLEKSRLLSDRFSAERPKGSFSTLEIQRTEQGDSAMYLCASSLGAPYEQYFGPGTRLTVT.

This clone was observed a handful of times. V gene TRBV2 combines with J gene TRBJ1-4; D might be TRBD1 (5 bases). This CDR3 is built from 15 residues. CDR1 is SNHLY, CDR2 FYNNEI, per germline. V lost 2 bases to trimming and J lost 5 bases, with 12 bases between them. The CDR3 bases are TGTGCCAGCAGTGAAAATAGGGGATCGAATGAAAAACTGTTTTTT. It yields the protein CASSENRGSNEKLFF.

V gene TRBV19 combines with J gene TRBJ1-5; TRBD1 is a possible D gene (6 bases). The CDR3 spans 16 residues. Germline values: CDR1 LNHDA, CDR2 SQIVND (reference sequence). The V and J ends lost 8 bases and 3 bases respectively, with 20 bases between them. This CDR3 reads CASLPTRTVVNQPQHF. The CDR3 nucleotides read TGTGCCAGTCTTCCCACACGGACAGTTGTCAATCAGCCCCAGCATTTT.

The chain recombines TRBV28 with TRBJ1-1; 11 bases are shared with TRBD1. The CDR3 runs to 16 residues. J lost 4 bases, V lost 6 bases, and 10 bases had no gene match. Germline V lookup: CDR1 MDHEN, CDR2 SYDVKM. CDR3 sequence (DNA): TGTGCCAGCAGCCGCCCGGACAGGGGGCCGGTCACTGAAGCTTTCTTT. Its protein is CASSRPDRGPVTEAFF.

The chain is built from TRBV6-1 and TRBJ1-2, with D maybe TRBD1 (6 bases). V lost 1 base and J 2 bases, leaving 32 bases between the germline ends. This CDR3 comprises 22 residues. In germline, CDR1 is MNHNS, CDR2 SASEGT. CDR3 region: CASSEGVQGSQRKIKENYGYTF. The CDR3 DNA sequence: TGTGCCAGCAGTGAAGGGGTCCAGGGGAGCCAACGAAAGATAAAGGAGAACTATGGCTACACCTTC.

The chain links TRBV29-1 to TRBJ2-7; tentative D call: TRBD1 (6 bases). The germline gives CDR1 SQVTM, CDR2 ANQGSEA. Trimming left V 3 bases short and J 7 bases short, with 16 bases between. This CDR3 has 13 amino acids. The CDR3, as DNA: TGCAGCGTTGACGGACAGTCCATGGAGGAGCAGTACTTC. Protein product: CSVDGQSMEEQYF.

The rearrangement uses TRBV5-6 and TRBJ2-5; no reliable D call. The CDR3 spans 15 residues. V gave up 4 bases and J gave up 7 bases, with 20 bases separating them. CDR1 is SGHDT and CDR2 is YYEEEE in the germline V gene. CDR3 DNA sequence: TGTGCCAGCAGCCTCCTGTCCGGTTCGATTGGGACCCAGTACTTC. This translates into CASSLLSGSIGTQYF. The entire variable domain, with the rest obtained from reference TRBV5-6 and TRBJ2-5, is as follows: DAGVTQSPTHLIKTRGQQVTLRCSPKSGHDTVSWYQQALGQGPQFIFQYYEEEERQRGNFPDRFSGHQFPNYSSELNVNALLLGDSALYLCASSLLSGSIGTQYFGPGTRLLVL.

The genes are TRBV10-3 and TRBJ2-7; D might be TRBD1 (6 bases). Looked up from germline, CDR1 is ENHRY and CDR2 is SYGVKD. The CDR3 contains 14 residues. V dropped 3 bases and J dropped 5 bases, with 14 bases sitting between them. CDR3 sequence: CAISDQGNSNEQYF. CDR3 nucleotide sequence: TGTGCCATCAGTGATCAGGGGAATTCTAACGAGCAGTACTTC.

V usage is TRBV24-1 and J usage is TRBJ1-2; weak D call: TRBD1 (6 bases). Trimming left V 3 bases short and J 3 bases short, with 10 bases between. The CDR3 has 14 residues. Germline loops: CDR1 KGHDR, CDR2 SFDVKD. CDR3 in amino acids: CATSDPGGHYGYTF. The CDR3 bases are TGTGCCACCAGTGATCCGGGGGGCCACTATGGCTACACCTTC.

The gene calls are TRBV3-1 (or the pseudogene TRBV3-2) and TRBJ2-1; 9 bases fit TRBD2. V shed 0 bases and J 3 bases; nucleotides not matched to a gene: 6. This CDR3 is built from 17 residues. Germline CDR1 LGHDT, CDR2 YNNKEL (reference sequence). CDR3 sequence reads: CASSQDSSGALYNEQFF. In DNA, the CDR3 is TGTGCCAGCAGCCAAGACTCTAGCGGGGCCCTCTACAATGAGCAGTTCTTC.

This rearrangement joins TRBV2 to TRBJ2-7, with 8 bases lining up with TRBD1. Trimming took 8 bases from V and 2 from J; bases not matched to a gene: 11. This CDR3 is 15 amino acids long. Germline CDR1 reads SNHLY; CDR2 reads FYNNEI. The CDR3 nucleotides read TGTGCCAGCCTACAAGGGACAGGTATTCCCTACGAGCAGTACTTC. Translated, it gives CASLQGTGIPYEQYF. The full variable domain, rest sourced from reference TRBV2 and TRBJ2-7, is EPEVTQTPSHQVTQMGQEVILRCVPISNHLYFYWYRQILGQKVEFLVSFYNNEISEKSEIFDDQFSVERPDGSNFTLKIRSTKLEDSAMYFCASLQGTGIPYEQYFGPGTRLTVT.

The chain recombines TRBV27 with TRBJ1-5; 12 positions match TRBD1. This CDR3 has 16 amino acids. The junction had 6 bases not matched to a gene; V was cut back by 2 bases and J by 7 bases. Germline CDR1 is MNHEY and CDR2 is SMNVEV (reference sequence). Here the CDR3 reads CASSLTGTGGRQPQHF. The DNA of the CDR3 is TGTGCCAGCAGTTTAACCGGGACAGGGGGCCGACAGCCCCAGCATTTT.

The V call is TRBV30, the J call TRBJ1-5; D gene uncertain. Germline-derived CDR1 and CDR2 are GTSNPN and SVGIG (reference sequence). The CDR3 totals 13 residues. V lost 2 bases to trimming and J lost 1 base, with 6 bases between them. This chain's CDR3 is CAWSRGSNQPQHF. The CDR3 DNA is TGTGCCTGGAGTAGAGGGAGCAATCAGCCCCAGCATTTT.

This rearrangement joins TRBV6-2 or TRBV6-3 to TRBJ1-5; 9 nucleotides line up with TRBD1. Germline V lookup: CDR1 MNHEY, CDR2 SVGEGT. Trimming took 2 bases from V and 0 from J; bases not matched to a gene: 5. CDR3 length: 17 residues. DNA of the CDR3: TGTGCCAGCAGTTACCAGGACAGGGGTAATAGCAATCAGCCCCAGCATTTT. This gives the protein CASSYQDRGNSNQPQHF.

The rearrangement links TRBV7-6 to TRBJ2-1; 8 bases line up with TRBD1. The CDR3 has 16 residues. V gave up 2 bases and J gave up 1 base; unmatched junction bases: 4. Germline V gives CDR1 SGHVS, CDR2 FNYEAQ. The CDR3 DNA reads TGTGCCAGCAGCTTAACGGGACAGGTTTCCTACAATGAGCAGTTCTTC. Protein: CASSLTGQVSYNEQFF. The full variable domain, rest sourced from reference TRBV7-6 and TRBJ2-1, is GAGVSQSPRYKVTKRGQDVALRCDPISGHVSLYWYRQALGQGPEFLTYFNYEAQQDKSGLPNDRFSAERPEGSISTLTIQRTEQRDSAMYRCASSLTGQVSYNEQFFGPGTRLTVL.

V and J are TRBV10-3 and TRBJ1-1; 7 bases are shared with TRBD1. The CDR3 loop spans 12 amino acids. Trimming removed 9 bases from V and 6 bases from J; junction bases left unmatched: 7. The V gene's germline CDR1 is ENHRY and CDR2 SYGVKD. The CDR3 sequence is CAIAATGAEAFF. The DNA of the CDR3 is TGTGCCATAGCAGCCACAGGGGCTGAAGCTTTCTTT.

J is TRBJ1-1 and V is TRBV9; a possible D gene is TRBD1 (5 bases). The CDR3 covers 14 residues. Germline values: CDR1 SGDLS, CDR2 YYNGEE. V was cut by 0 bases and J by 4 bases, with 10 bases left in between. The CDR3 bases are TGTGCCAGCAGCGTAGACCAGGGTAGCACTGAAGCTTTCTTT. This encodes CASSVDQGSTEAFF.

The table lists this clone with a few counts. This chain uses TRBV13 with TRBJ2-2, with D perhaps matching TRBD2 (6 bases). V gave up 6 bases and J gave up 4 bases, with 15 bases separating them. In germline, CDR1 is PRHDT, CDR2 FYEKMQ (reference sequence). This CDR3 has 15 residues. This chain's CDR3 is CASSRPSEFTGELFF. The CDR3 DNA sequence: TGTGCCAGCAGTAGGCCTAGCGAGTTCACCGGGGAGCTGTTTTTT.

This chain joins TRBV11-2 and TRBJ2-1; 10 bases map to TRBD1. V gave up 5 bases and J gave up 6 bases; unmatched junction bases: 10. Germline V gene lookup returns CDR1 SGHAT and CDR2 FQNNGV. The CDR3 spans 16 residues. CDR3 sequence reads: CASSRPLRTGGNEQFF. CDR3 in DNA: TGTGCCAGCAGCAGACCTCTGAGGACAGGGGGCAATGAGCAGTTCTTC.

The table lists this clone with a few counts. The chain recombines TRBV7-8 with TRBJ2-7, with a weak D call TRBD1 (6 bases). V dropped 0 bases and J dropped 3 bases, with 12 bases sitting between them. CDR1 is SGHVS, CDR2 FQNEAQ, per germline. The CDR3 consists of 15 residues. The chain's CDR3 is CASSLAGTRFYEQYF. The CDR3 region has the DNA TGTGCCAGCAGCTTAGCCGGGACACGATTCTACGAGCAGTACTTC.

The V gene is TRBV30, the J gene TRBJ1-5, with TRBD1 as a possible D gene (6 bases). Germline values: CDR1 GTSNPN, CDR2 SVGIG (reference sequence). V was pared by 2 bases and J by 6 bases, with 14 bases between. The CDR3 contains 14 residues. CDR3 DNA sequence: TGTGCCTGGAGTCCACAGGGCTTTGGTCAGCCCCAGCATTTT. Translated: CAWSPQGFGQPQHF.

V gene TRBV5-6 combines with J gene TRBJ1-2; D unresolved. Germline values: CDR1 SGHDT, CDR2 YYEEEE. There are 13 residues in the CDR3. The ends were cut back, 2 bases at V and 4 bases at J, with 9 bases in the middle. The CDR3 protein is CASSFGHPYGYTF. The CDR3 nucleotides read TGTGCCAGCAGCTTCGGTCACCCCTATGGCTACACCTTC.

The chain uses TRBV7-9 and TRBJ2-7; 8 positions match TRBD1. CDR1 is SEHNR, CDR2 FQNEAQ, per germline (reference sequence). After removal of 5 bases from V and 6 bases from J, the junction contained 12 bases not matched to a gene. This CDR3 spans 15 amino acids. The CDR3 nucleotides are TGTGCCAGCAGCCTACCCACAGGGACAGGTCGCGAGCAGTACTTC. This gives the protein CASSLPTGTGREQYF.

J is TRBJ2-5 and V is TRBV5-6, with 10 nucleotides matching TRBD1. Germline loops: CDR1 SGHDT, CDR2 YYEEEE. The CDR3 is 16 amino acids. J was trimmed by 2 bases and V by 4 bases; bases with no gene match: 8. The CDR3 is CASSDRDRGLQETQYF. DNA for the CDR3: TGTGCCAGCAGCGACCGGGACAGGGGCCTACAAGAGACCCAGTACTTC.

The chain has TRBV5-1 and TRBJ2-7; the D gene is possibly TRBD1 (5 bases). The CDR3 has 13 residues. V was cut by 7 bases and J by 2 bases, with 13 bases left in between. Per germline, CDR1 SGHRS and CDR2 YFSETQ. The CDR3 DNA reads as TGCGCCAGCGTGCAGGGTGTCCCCTACGAGCAGTACTTC. Its translation: CASVQGVPYEQYF.